These T cell receptor beta chains were read from a single sample in a study of T-cell memory formation after mild COVID-19. Using its own MiXCR run on the 5' RACE reads, TCRdb lists one record per CDR3 protein. The sample contains about 560,000 distinct CDR3 sequences, 20% to 25% of which appear only once. The sequenced sample consisted of PBMCs or a T cell subset sorted from them (not recorded which). The receptors shown here come from an adult woman who had mild COVID-19 (a few samples of this study predate the infection). Cell type and time point are not known. Both conserved end residues are part of each CDR3. A D gene is named only where the DNA matches it firmly. A clone size is listed for some rows: how often the clone was seen (once, few, many), or a class if it is expanded.

clone_size,v_call,j_call,d_call,cdr3_nt,cdr3_aa
.,TRBV5-6,TRBJ2-7,.,TGTGCCAGCAGCCCCTCTTCCTCCTACGAGCAGTACTTC,CASSPSSSYEQYF
few,TRBV25-1,TRBJ2-1,TRBD1,TGTGCCAGCAGTGAATTAGGGGGAGGACAGGGGCCCTACAATGAGCAGTTCTTC,CASSELGGGQGPYNEQFF
.,TRBV7-6,TRBJ2-2,.,TGTGCCAGCAGCTTGAGCCCACAGTGGACCGGGGAGCTGTTTTTT,CASSLSPQWTGELFF
many,TRBV5-1,TRBJ2-2,TRBD1,TGCGCCAGCAGCACCGGACAGGGGGTCACCGGGGAGCTGTTTTTT,CASSTGQGVTGELFF
few,TRBV6-2/TRBV6-3,TRBJ1-1,.,TGTGCCAGCAGCCCCCTGGGGGGTTTTTATAGGAACACTGAAGCTTTCTTT,CASSPLGGFYRNTEAFF
few,TRBV14,TRBJ2-4,.,TGTGCCAGCAGCGGGGGGAGGATTCAGTACTTC,CASSGGRIQYF
.,TRBV5-5,TRBJ2-4,.,TGTGCCAGCAGCCCGGTGAGGGGGAAAAACATTCAGTACTTC,CASSPVRGKNIQYF
few,TRBV5-1,TRBJ2-1,.,TGCGCCAGCAAAAGGTTCGCCGGGAGCTCCTACAATGAGCAGTTCTTC,CASKRFAGSSYNEQFF
few,TRBV7-8,TRBJ2-1,.,TGTGCCAGCGGGCGGCGCACCGAATCATACAATGAGCAGTTCTTC,CASGRRTESYNEQFF
few,TRBV20-1,TRBJ1-5,TRBD1,TGCAGTGCTTTAAATAACAGGGGAAGCAATCAGCCCCAGCATTTT,CSALNNRGSNQPQHF
few,TRBV2,TRBJ1-6,TRBD1,TGTGCCAGCAGTGAAGGGGACAGCCTGCATTCACCCCTCCACTTT,CASSEGDSLHSPLHF
few,TRBV28,TRBJ1-4,.,TGTGCCAGCAGTTTGATAGAGACTAATGAAAAACTGTTTTTT,CASSLIETNEKLFF
few,TRBV11-2,TRBJ2-3,TRBD2,TGTGCCAGCAGCTTAGTGGGTAGCGGGGGGGCAATAGATACGCAGTATTTT,CASSLVGSGGAIDTQYF
.,TRBV12-3/TRBV12-4,TRBJ1-2,.,TGTGCCAGCAGTTTGTGGGGTCTACCCCTCTATGGCTACACCTTC,CASSLWGLPLYGYTF
.,TRBV5-1,TRBJ2-7,TRBD1,TGCGCCAGCAGCACCGGGACAGGGCTTCACGAGCAGTACTTC,CASSTGTGLHEQYF
once,TRBV6-2/TRBV6-3,TRBJ1-1,.,TGTGCCAGCAGGGAGGTGGCAGACCCGGGGAACACTGAAGCTTTCTTT,CASREVADPGNTEAFF
few,TRBV15,TRBJ2-7,.,TGTGCCACCAGCAGAGATATCGTATACGAGCAGTACTTC,CATSRDIVYEQYF
.,TRBV2,TRBJ2-7,TRBD1,TGTGCCAGCAGTGCTTACTACAGGGGGTCATCCTACGAGCAGTACTTC,CASSAYYRGSSYEQYF
few,TRBV7-9,TRBJ2-1,TRBD1,TGTGCCAGCAGTTTACAGGGGGTCCTACTCCACAATGAGCAGTTCTTC,CASSLQGVLLHNEQFF
few,TRBV24-1,TRBJ2-1,.,TGTGCCACCAGTGAGGTTTCCCCCCAGGGCTCCTACAATGAGCAGTTCTTC,CATSEVSPQGSYNEQFF
.,TRBV7-2,TRBJ2-1,TRBD2,TGTGCCAGCAGCTTAGTTCACCGGAGCGGGAGGTACTCCTACAATGAGCAGTTCTTC,CASSLVHRSGRYSYNEQFF
.,TRBV2,TRBJ2-7,.,TGTGCCAGCAGTGATGGCGGCAGAAGGCCTTCCTACGAGCAGTACTTC,CASSDGGRRPSYEQYF
.,TRBV15,TRBJ1-5,.,TGTGCCACCAGCAGAGTCCAAGGGTGGAATCAGCCCCAGCATTTT,CATSRVQGWNQPQHF
.,TRBV4-2,TRBJ2-5,.,TGTGCCAGCAGCCAAGCAGCCCAGACCCAGTACTTC,CASSQAAQTQYF
few,TRBV2,TRBJ2-3,.,TGTGCCAGCAGTCCCAGGGCCCCAGATACGCAGTATTTT,CASSPRAPDTQYF
many,TRBV9,TRBJ2-7,.,TGTGCCAGCAGCCCCCCCCCGCGGGACGGAACCTACGAGCAGTACTTC,CASSPPPRDGTYEQYF
.,TRBV4-2,TRBJ1-1,.,TGTGCCAGCAGCCAAGACAGGGTGGGGGGGAACACTGAAGCTTTCTTT,CASSQDRVGGNTEAFF
.,TRBV4-1,TRBJ2-5,.,TGCGCCAGCAGCCACCCCGTGTGGCGGGAGACCCAGTACTTC,CASSHPVWRETQYF
.,TRBV18,TRBJ2-3,.,TGTGCCAGCTCACTCGAGAAGGGCCGGGTCACAGATACGCAGTATTTT,CASSLEKGRVTDTQYF
many,TRBV7-9,TRBJ1-1,.,TGTGCCAGCAGCACAGGGACTGAAGCTTTCTTT,CASSTGTEAFF
few,TRBV4-1,TRBJ2-7,TRBD2,TGCGCCAGCAGCCAAGTTTCCCCGGGGGGGCCGATCCCCTACGAGCAGTACTTC,CASSQVSPGGPIPYEQYF
few,TRBV20-1,TRBJ1-1,.,TGCAGTGCTAGAGTTAAAGGGATCAGTACGGAAATCTTT,CSARVKGISTEIF
.,TRBV12-3/TRBV12-4,TRBJ2-1,.,TGTGCCAGCAGTTTATTAGCGAGGCCCCCTCAGTTCTTC,CASSLLARPPQFF
many,TRBV20-1,TRBJ2-3,.,TGCAGTGCTAGAGGCACAGATACGCAGTATTTT,CSARGTDTQYF
once,TRBV7-6,TRBJ2-2,.,TGTGCCAGCATCAATAAAGCAGGTGGTAAAACCGGGGAGCTGTTTTTT,CASINKAGGKTGELFF
few,TRBV29-1,TRBJ2-7,.,TGCAGCGTTGAGGAGACAGTGGGCGAGCAGTACTTC,CSVEETVGEQYF
few,TRBV5-1,TRBJ2-3,.,TGCGCCAGCAGCTTGGCCCGGGATACAGATACGCAGTATTTT,CASSLARDTDTQYF
few,TRBV18,TRBJ2-7,.,TGTGCCAGCCTGGAACGATCCTACGAGCAGTACTTC,CASLERSYEQYF
many,TRBV5-1,TRBJ2-3,TRBD2,TGCGCCAGCAGCTTTCTGTCCAGCGGGATTACAGATACGCAGTATTTT,CASSFLSSGITDTQYF
few,TRBV7-2,TRBJ1-6,.,TGTGCCAGCAGCTTAACTTCAGTCTATAATTCACCCCTCCACTTT,CASSLTSVYNSPLHF
few,TRBV2,TRBJ2-3,TRBD1,TGTGCCAGCAGTCGTTACAGGGGGGAAGATACGCAGTATTTT,CASSRYRGEDTQYF
.,TRBV24-1,TRBJ2-7,TRBD1,TGTGCCACCAGTGATTCGAGGAGGACAGGGGAGGAGGAGCAGTACTTC,CATSDSRRTGEEEQYF
.,TRBV10-2,TRBJ1-2,.,TGCGCCAGCAGTGAGGGCGGCAGCAGGGGCTATGGCTACACCTTC,CASSEGGSRGYGYTF
.,TRBV7-2,TRBJ2-7,.,TGTGCCAGCAGCCGGGGGCGGTTCTCCTACGAGCAGTACTTC,CASSRGRFSYEQYF
.,TRBV5-1,TRBJ1-2,.,TGCGCCAGCAGTTCCGGCCGGGACGGAGCCTTCGGCTACACCTTC,CASSSGRDGAFGYTF
.,TRBV5-1,TRBJ1-1,TRBD1,TGCGCCAGCAGCTGGGGGACAGGGGGCACTGAAGCTTTCTTT,CASSWGTGGTEAFF
few,TRBV6-5,TRBJ1-5,TRBD1,TGTGCCAGCAGTGACAGGGGCCACAATCAGCCCCAGCATTTT,CASSDRGHNQPQHF
.,TRBV27,TRBJ1-6,.,TGTGCCAGCAGTTTATCGGTAAACTCCTATTCACCCCTCCACTTT,CASSLSVNSYSPLHF
few,TRBV27,TRBJ2-7,.,TGTGCCAGCAGTTTATCCGCCCGGATGGGCGAGCAGTACTTC,CASSLSARMGEQYF
.,TRBV12-3/TRBV12-4,TRBJ2-1,.,TGTGCCAGCAGTTTGGGCCCTTCAAAGGGGTACAATGAGCAGTTCTTC,CASSLGPSKGYNEQFF
few,TRBV5-5,TRBJ2-2,TRBD1,TGTGCCAGCAGCCGGACAGGGGGCTTGACCGGGGAGCTGTTTTTT,CASSRTGGLTGELFF
.,TRBV29-1,TRBJ2-1,TRBD2,TGCAGCGTAACAGGACTAGCGACTTACAATGAGCAGTTCTTC,CSVTGLATYNEQFF
few,TRBV7-8,TRBJ2-1,.,TGTGCCAGCAGCTTAGCTTACAGGGTGAAAGACGGTGAGCAGTTCTTC,CASSLAYRVKDGEQFF